This T cell receptor beta chain was recovered during a study of blood T cell repertoires in COVID-19. Study in general: The samples span acute and convalescent COVID-19 from the United States, Italy and Spain.

The CDR3 spans 14 residues. The V end was cut by 6 bases, the J end by 2 bases, with 13 bases between. Per germline, CDR1 SNHLY and CDR2 FYNNEI. Profiled with immunoSEQ multiplex PCR; TCRdb holds only in-frame clones, not every one. The table lists approximately 170,000 clones, 84% of them singletons. This receptor was identified in a woman older than 75 with COVID-19, enrolled during active disease. The sample consisted of peripheral blood. The rearrangement uses TRBV2 and TRBJ1-2; a possible D gene is TRBD1 (5 bases). CDR3 bases: TGTGCCAGCAGCCTACAGGATTTAAACTATGGCTACACCTTC. Its translation is CASSLQDLNYGYTF. The entire variable domain, with the rest obtained from reference TRBV2 and TRBJ1-2, is as follows: EPEVTQTPSHQVTQMGQEVILRCVPISNHLYFYWYRQILGQKVEFLVSFYNNEISEKSEIFDDQFSVERPDGSNFTLKIRSTKLEDSAMYFCASSLQDLNYGYTFGSGTRLTVV.